This T cell receptor (beta chain) was sequenced in a study of T cell therapy after organ transplantation (dated by TCRdb to between 2018 and 2021). A note on the overall study: Therapy products were autologous CMV-specific T cells expanded in vitro for roughly 14 days with a peptide pool of 30 HLA class I and II CMV epitopes. Each patient got up to 6 T cell doses, given every 2 weeks, and was then monitored for around 28 weeks after finishing therapy. Before T cell therapy commenced, pretherapy samples of peripheral blood were collected. Of the roughly ten patients, only 7 or 8 had long-term post-therapy samples available. An open-label phase I trial of autologous CMV-specific adoptive T cell therapy in solid-organ transplant recipients was the basis for the study, which was a follow-up TRBV repertoire analysis. Of the approximately 10 patients, eight were classified as clinical responders and two as nonresponders. Patients received a median of 1.92 x 10^8 CMV-specific T cells across 2 to 6 intravenous infusions.

On the study overall, not on this receptor specifically: Marked pretherapy clonal expansions with minimal repertoire change after therapy were observed in nonresponders. Few detected expansions in nonresponders may reflect reduced sample coverage from poor CD8+ T cell yield. The small cohort prevented assessing confounders such as concurrent antirejection and antiviral medications. Fold change in CD8 clonality after therapy inversely correlated with pretherapy clonality, suggesting less biased repertoires were more receptive to remodeling. Post-therapy reconstitution appeared to include both transferred clonotypes and endogenous clonotypes not detected in the therapy products.

In the case of this clone: What antigen it recognizes has not been identified. Per-base qualities were not stored, and no clone one base away is much larger.

TRB CDR3 regions were amplified from genomic DNA with the immunoSEQ two-step, bias-controlled multiplex PCR assay. CDR3 libraries were sequenced on an Illumina NextSeq 500. The published analysis was carried out like this. The immunoSEQ Analyzer platform was used for initial alignment and bioinformatics, including bias normalization against synthetic CDR3 analogs. V, D and J genes were annotated according to IMGT database definitions. VDJtools version 1.1.10 and the R package tcR version 2.2.1.11 were used with default settings for further TRBV analyses. GLIPH analysis was performed with version 1.0 using default settings. To test for significant clonotype frequency changes in CDR3 sequences with at least 5 reads, a 2-sided binomial test with Benjamini-Hochberg correction (alpha = 0.01) was used. Here the immuneACCESS table is served through TCRdb, limited to in-frame sequences with V and J called. Missing clones are a known gap in these copies; in checked studies unresolved V genes cover under half, and the rest lacks a known reason. V and J calls and clone size come straight from that table; D and trimming were deduced from the DNA. The sample table records 2,000 to 2,500 clones; under 85% of these occur just once. Of the sample, around 30% falls within the top ten clones.

The CDR3 numbers 15 residues from cysteine through phenylalanine. The entry retains the CDR3 DNA only, 45 bases that are in frame from base 1. CDR1 and CDR2, per the germline V gene, are SGDLS and YYNGEE. V is reduced by 4 bases and J by 6 bases, leaving a spacing of 16 bases between them. The time point tag for this specimen amounts to: before start of T cell therapy. The patients had received solid-organ transplants and had cytomegalovirus that was drug-resistant/recurrent. Ten trial participants were chosen for repertoire analysis on the basis of the availability of post-therapy peripheral blood mononuclear cells. Viable CD3+CD8+CD4- lymphocytes were isolated from PBMCs by sorting on a BD FACSAria III. The Qiagen DNeasy Kit was used to extract genomic DNA from the sorted cells.

The specimen was CD8+ T cells from blood, collected before autologous CMV-specific T cell therapy. The sequence came from a human patient who had received a solid organ transplant and had CMV disease. The rearranged segments are TRBV9 and TRBJ2-2; TRBD2 is a weak D gene call, 5 bases matching. The DNA sequence is as follows: TGTGCCAGCAGCCTGGCGGGCGGAAACTCCGGGGAGCTGTTTTTT. It is translated as CASSLAGGNSGELFF.